This T cell receptor (beta chain) was found in a study of cytotoxic CD8 clonotypes in ibrutinib-treated CLL. Study at large: Responses: roughly 25 partial, 2 complete; after median approximately 68 months, roughly 14 stayed remitted, some 12 progressed.

Only in-frame clones appear in the TCRdb table, and some are missing; sequencing was by immunoSEQ multiplex PCR. The sample has approximately 210,000 clones, 72% seen once. Points from the study as a whole: Patients had baseline clonality above age-matched healthy donors, and this clonality moved with circulating CD8+ T-cell counts. Contraction or stability on treatment was seen for public clonotypes, which were uncommon.

There are a few counts of this clone. The antigen remains undetermined. V gave up 2 bases and J gave up 4 bases, with 14 bases separating them. This CDR3 comprises 15 residues. Germline CDR1 is MGHRA and CDR2 is YSYEKL. The chain combines TRBV4-1 with TRBJ1-2; D gene unclear. This TCR was recovered from a human donor with chronic lymphocytic leukemia. The input for sequencing was PBMCs, taken after 24 months of ibrutinib treatment. CDR3 residues: CASSQIVRVGYGYTF. In nucleotides, the CDR3 is TGCGCCAGCAGCCAAATCGTCCGGGTAGGCTATGGCTACACCTTC.